The source of this T cell receptor beta chain is a study of cytomegalovirus exposure and HLA in healthy donors (dated by TCRdb to about 2017). Regarding the complete study: An earlier analysis of roughly 500 of the donors reported 250 to 300 Gb of sequence data and some 120 million unique TCR beta sequences from about 179 million T cells. The study aimed to test whether cataloging public T cell receptors could reveal signatures of past pathogen exposure. All discovery cohort repertoires had been generated on a single sequencing platform. The number of typed donors differed by locus: about 620-640 for A, B, C, DRB1 and DQB1; 522 for DQA1; 606 for DPA1; and around 470 for DPB1. Among roughly 370 genotyped donors of the cohort, an average of approximately 250,000 unique TCR beta nucleotide sequences were sequenced per donor, around 20% of them non-productive. To study patterns of TCR occurrence, a later analysis re-analyzed previously published TCR beta repertoires from several hundred donors and added high-resolution HLA genotyping. A handful of DR-DQ haplotypes were handled as single units for association and clustering because linkage in the cohort was strong. HLA typing covered class I and class II loci at four-digit resolution. An early release that covered more than 550 HLA-typed donors contained around 330 gigabases of sequencing data and around 85 million unique TCR sequences. The study profiled the T cell repertoires of fewer than 850 subjects by immunosequencing and related them to cytomegalovirus serostatus. In a later genetic analysis, genome-wide SNP genotypes for about 65% of the roughly 700 donors were used, and that subset was treated as a discovery cohort. Donor age, sex, ethnicity and CMV serostatus were compiled together with the repertoire data. In an earlier analysis of 587 of the donors, high-throughput TCR beta sequencing was used to judge whether each TCR beta V gene segment behaved as functional or pseudogenic. Of the approximately 400 genotyped donors, over 65% fell in the genetic ancestry cluster associated with self-reported Caucasian donors. In addition to the first cohort of several hundred subjects, a separate validation cohort of about 120 different subjects was used. Rather than drawing on any new phenotypic data, the later analysis identified candidate immune exposures from TCR beta sequences and the way those sequences occurred across donors. The study combined high-throughput TCR immunosequencing, statistical association of individual TCRs with disease status, and machine learning to predict cytomegalovirus infection status.

In its sample, this clone was seen a few times. Its binding antigen is unknown. It has no much larger one-base neighbor in the sample; base qualities were not kept. The cohort consisted of more than 650 healthy bone marrow donors. Cohort members were all nominally healthy when sampled, although unrecorded immune exposures were likely present. The donor tested CMV seronegative, placing the donor among the 350 or so seronegative members of the cohort. Every donor gave a peripheral blood sample, and the peripheral blood mononuclear cells from that sample were used for TCR beta sequencing. Genomic DNA was extracted from the blood cell samples with the Qiagen DNeasy Blood Extraction Kit. General study outcomes and caveats: In a later analysis, HLA-associated TCR beta chains showed more clonal expansion and lower generation probabilities than non-associated chains that were equally common. The 87-base-pair reads could not distinguish some IMGT-functional V segments, including TRBV6-2 and TRBV6-3, so those segments were excluded. In both the original and validation cohorts, the classifier was reported to diagnose cytomegalovirus status with high specificity and sensitivity. Compared with the roughly 700-donor mean, donors in an Asian-associated ancestry cluster had fewer N-insertions in productive TCRs, according to a later genetic analysis. The cohort was sequenced for TCR beta chains only, and without alpha or paired-chain data the features that could be detected were limited. The authors suggested that the approach could potentially be generalized to other disease states and immunological phenotypes. Specific HLA alleles were associated with 15,000 to 20,000 TCR beta sequences at a false discovery rate of 0.05 in a later analysis. The study gave a list of about 170 TCR beta chains associated with cytomegalovirus. Because counts were too low, about 15 rarely observed V segments, including chromosome 9 orphons, were left out of the earlier analysis of 587 of the donors. V-gene and J-gene trimming of TCR beta chains was associated with a missense DCLRE1C variant in a later genetic analysis, and the association was replicated in an independent cohort. Broadly in line with IMGT annotations, most TCR beta V segments showed up in productive rearrangements about 87% or about 30% of the time in an earlier analysis of under 700 of the donors. A further reported finding was that TCR beta sequences accurately predicted the HLA-A and HLA-B alleles for most subjects in the first cohort. In vitro tests confirmed that a few of the cytomegalovirus-associated TCR beta chains recognize cytomegalovirus antigens. In a later analysis, TCR association rates were found to vary across HLA loci, with the most associated TCRs seen for DRB1 alleles and the fewest for HLA-C alleles. Linkage disequilibrium might explain the correlated functional status among segregating V segments, but an unknown experimental factor could not be excluded. When HLA alleles, especially DR and DQ, strongly co-occurred, TCR associations were difficult to assign to individual alleles. While some public TCRs were present in many individuals, most TCR sequences turned up only very rarely across donors. HLA typing was unavailable for some donors at each locus, so association tests used only the typed subset. Roughly uniform sequencing depth across donors was assumed in presence/absence analyses, although this assumption may not hold. Most CMV-associated TCR beta chains appeared to be HLA-restricted in a later analysis, and the HLA associations seemed to be driven largely by CMV exposure. According to a later analysis, parvovirus B19, influenza, CMV and Epstein-Barr virus appeared linked to several top co-occurrence clusters. For the cohort, immune exposure information was limited to CMV serostatus. A cluster of highly shared sequence variants was judged likely to represent a technical artifact of the sequencing pipeline.

Libraries were built with the immunoSEQ multiplex PCR assay. For the multiplex PCR, a mixture combining 60 forward primers for TCR Vbeta segments and 13 reverse primers for TCR Jbeta segments was used. A multiplex PCR assay on genomic DNA amplified the CDR3 region of rearranged TCR beta genes. The amplified TCR beta libraries were sequenced on the Illumina HiSeq System as 87-base-pair reads. Regarding the original processing steps: A later analysis counted tens of millions of unique TCR beta chains across the 550 to 750 repertoires, and about 10 million of these chains were shared by at least two donors. Raw reads were error-corrected and collapsed into unique sequences by a nearest-neighbor algorithm in which closely related sequences were merged to remove PCR and sequencing errors. To assign V, D and J gene segments, CDR3 sequences were aligned to IMGT reference sequences. Each retained sequence needed at least a six-nucleotide match to both a V gene segment and a J gene segment. A rearrangement counted as productive if the CDR3 had no stop codons and remained in frame with V and J, and every other rearrangement counted as non-productive. Following IMGT convention, CDR3 was defined as the stretch from the second conserved V-encoded cysteine to the conserved J-encoded phenylalanine. The earlier analysis of about 620 of the donors excluded sequences that lacked an unambiguous match to a single V gene segment. In an earlier analysis of approximately 610 of the donors, V segments were called functional above 56.7% productive rearrangements and were called segregating when the between-donor standard deviation exceeded 5%. To diagnose cytomegalovirus status from the catalog of TCR beta chain sequences, a statistical classification framework was built. A later analysis assigned V and J genes by comparing TCR nucleotide sequences with IMGT/GENE-DB human TR gene sequences. Using the TCRdist pipeline, a later analysis assigned CDR3 sequences along with most-parsimonious VDJ recombination scenarios. In a later analysis, each TCR beta chain was defined by its CDR3 amino acid sequence together with its V-gene family, and reads lacking a unique V-gene family were excluded. To address suspected cross-contamination and a sequencing artifact, a later analysis removed 550 to 750 highly shared, low-generation-probability nucleotide sequences. A later analysis calculated a clonal expansion index for each public chain from normalized within-repertoire ranks of inferred template counts. In a later analysis, generation probabilities were computed with a VDJ recombination model fitted to out-of-frame rearrangements, and the resulting probabilities were checked against IGoR. A later analysis scored TCR-TCR, TCR-HLA and TCR-CMV co-occurrence with hypergeometric tests, applying a repertoire-size bias correction to TCR pairs. In a later analysis, false discovery rates were estimated by permuting HLA or CMV assignments 20 times. A later analysis grouped co-occurring TCRs with DBSCAN, adding TCRdist sequence similarity when clustering within HLA-allele-positive subsets. For co-occurrence clustering, repertoires with fewer than 30,000 or more than 120,000 public chains were excluded, along with roughly five repertoires with anomalous nucleotide sharing. As stored in TCRdb, this immuneACCESS dataset retains in-frame rearrangements with V and J assigned. A fraction of the clones does not appear; measured against another copy, unresolved V genes explain less than half of the discrepancy, and the remainder lacks a known reason. That table gives V, J and clone size, and the DNA gave D and trimming. The sample table shows about 120,000 clones, and roughly 70% are seen once. The ten largest clones add up to around 3.7% of the sample.

Unmatched junction bases come to 11, with V trimmed by 4 bases and J by 10 bases. The CDR3 measures 14 amino acids from cysteine to phenylalanine. Just CDR3 DNA is preserved here, 42 bases in frame from base 1. CDR1 and CDR2, per the germline V gene (reference sequence), are SGHNT and YYREEE. Rearrangement joined TRBV5-4 to TRBJ2-1; TRBD1 lines up with 7 middle nucleotides. This clonotype was obtained from a man under 40 in good health and CMV-seronegative. The specimen was PBMCs. The DNA sequence is given as TGTGCCAGCAGCCTCACAGGGGCGTGGGAAGAGCAGTTCTTC. Its amino acids are CASSLTGAWEEQFF. The full variable domain, completed from the reference TRBV5-4 and TRBJ2-1 proteins outside the CDR3, reads ETGVTQSPTHLIKTRGQQVTLRCSSQSGHNTVSWYQQALGQGPQFIFQYYREEENGRGNFPPRFSGLQFPNYSSELNVNALELDDSALYLCASSLTGAWEEQFFGPGTRLTVL.